This T cell receptor (beta chain) was documented in a study of cytomegalovirus exposure and HLA in healthy donors (dated by TCRdb to 2016 to 2017). Background on the whole study: An earlier analysis of approximately 640 of the donors reported 250 to 350 Gb of sequence data and 100 million to 140 million unique TCR beta sequences from around 200 million T cells. An early release covering just under 650 HLA-typed donors comprised approximately 290 gigabases of sequencing data and 65 million to 100 million unique TCR sequences. In a later genetic analysis, genome-wide SNP genotypes for 398 of the 666 donors were used, and that subset was treated as a discovery cohort. Every discovery cohort repertoire had been produced on one sequencing platform. High-throughput TCR immunosequencing, statistical association of individual TCRs with disease status, and machine learning were combined to predict cytomegalovirus infection status. The study was designed to test whether signatures of past pathogen exposure could be identified by cataloging public T cell receptors. Several DR-DQ haplotypes were treated as single units for association and clustering because of strong linkage in the cohort. Both class I and class II loci were covered by HLA typing, at four-digit resolution. Of the 398 genotyped donors, 65% to 90% were placed in the genetic ancestry cluster associated with self-reported Caucasian donors. Along with the roughly 700-subject first cohort, a separate validation cohort of over a hundred different subjects was used. An earlier analysis of some 600 of the donors applied high-throughput TCR beta sequencing to assess whether each TCR beta V gene segment acted as functional or pseudogenic. Rather than drawing on any new phenotypic data, the later analysis identified candidate immune exposures from TCR beta sequences and the way those sequences occurred across donors. To study patterns of TCR occurrence, a later analysis re-analyzed previously published TCR beta repertoires from more than 550 donors and added high-resolution HLA genotyping. Using immunosequencing, the study profiled T cell repertoires from about 650 subjects and related those repertoires to cytomegalovirus serostatus. Donor age, sex, ethnicity and CMV serostatus were collected together with the repertoire data. The number of typed donors differed by locus: about 629-630 for A, B, C, DRB1 and DQB1; 522 for DQA1; around 610 for DPA1; and some 470 for DPB1. On average, 235,054 unique TCR beta nucleotide sequences were sequenced per donor among more than 350 genotyped donors of the cohort, with around 19% of those sequences being non-productive.

The CDR3 runs 14 residues from the cysteine to the phenylalanine. Only the CDR3 part of the read is kept: 42 bases, read in frame from the first base. From the germline V gene (reference sequence), CDR1 is MNHEY and CDR2 is SMNVEV. Clipping removes 6 bases from V and 0 bases from J, with 3 as the unmatched junction base count. General conclusions and limits of the study: In a later analysis, over 15,000 TCR beta sequences were associated with specific HLA alleles at a false discovery rate of 0.05. A later genetic analysis associated a missense DCLRE1C variant with V-gene and J-gene trimming of TCR beta chains, and an independent cohort replicated the association. A few of the identified cytomegalovirus-associated TCR beta chains were confirmed in vitro to be specific for cytomegalovirus antigens. Because some donors lacked HLA typing at each locus, the association tests relied only on the typed subset. In a later genetic analysis, fewer N-insertions in productive TCRs were reported among donors in an Asian-associated ancestry cluster than the approximately 670-donor mean. A later analysis found that HLA-associated TCR beta chains were more clonally expanded and had lower generation probabilities than equally common non-associated chains. According to a later analysis, parvovirus B19, influenza, CMV and Epstein-Barr virus appeared linked to several top co-occurrence clusters. In a later analysis, the rate of TCR association differed among HLA loci, with DRB1 alleles having the most associated TCRs and HLA-C alleles having the fewest. It was suggested by the authors that the approach could potentially be generalized to other disease states and immunological phenotypes. According to a later analysis, most CMV-associated TCR beta chains appeared to be HLA-restricted, and the HLA associations seemed to be driven largely by CMV exposure. In both the original and validation cohorts, the classifier was reported to diagnose cytomegalovirus status with high specificity and sensitivity. A further reported finding was that TCR beta sequences accurately predicted the HLA-A and HLA-B alleles for most subjects in the first cohort. In an earlier analysis of 500 to 650 of the donors, most TCR beta V segments appeared in productive rearrangements about 87% or about 30% of the time, broadly matching IMGT annotations. In this cohort, only TCR beta chains were sequenced, and detectable features were limited by the absence of alpha or paired-chain data. CMV serostatus was the only immune exposure information available for the cohort. A cluster of highly shared sequence variants was judged likely to be a technical artifact of the sequencing pipeline. Correlated functional status among segregating V segments might reflect linkage disequilibrium, but an unknown experimental factor could not be ruled out. When HLA alleles, especially DR and DQ, strongly co-occurred, attributing TCR associations to individual alleles was difficult. While some public TCRs were present in many individuals, most TCR sequences turned up only very rarely across donors. Some IMGT-functional V segments, including TRBV6-2 and TRBV6-3, could not be distinguished by the 87-base-pair reads and were therefore excluded. The study listed approximately 150 TCR beta chains as associated with cytomegalovirus. Presence/absence analyses assumed roughly uniform sequencing depth across donors, an assumption that may not hold. Because counts were too low, approximately 15 rarely observed V segments, including chromosome 9 orphons, were excluded from the earlier analysis of about 500 of the donors.

This clone was found once. Its antigen is not yet known. No much larger clonotype is one base removed from it; base qualities were not supplied. In total, more than 500 healthy bone marrow donors made up the cohort. All cohort members were sampled while nominally healthy, although unrecorded immune exposures were likely present. The donor tested CMV seropositive, placing the donor among the 289 seropositive members of the cohort. A peripheral blood sample was provided by each donor, and peripheral blood mononuclear cells were used for TCR beta sequencing. The Qiagen DNeasy Blood Extraction Kit was used to extract genomic DNA from the blood cell samples. Preparation of the library involved the immunoSEQ multiplex PCR assay. The multiplex PCR relied on a mix of 60 forward primers for TCR Vbeta segments and 13 reverse primers for TCR Jbeta segments. Amplification of the CDR3 region of rearranged TCR beta genes was performed with a multiplex PCR assay on genomic DNA. The Illumina HiSeq System was used to sequence the amplified TCR beta libraries as 87-base-pair reads. From the authors' description of their analysis: A later analysis tallied 70 million to 100 million unique TCR beta chains across the 640 or so repertoires, and about 10 million of those chains were shared by two or more donors. To remove PCR and sequencing errors, raw reads were error-corrected and collapsed into unique sequences using a nearest-neighbor algorithm that merged closely related sequences. Alignment of CDR3 sequences to IMGT reference sequences was used to assign V, D and J gene segments. For a sequence to be retained, a match of at least six nucleotides was required to both a V gene segment and a J gene segment. Rearrangements were classified as productive when the CDR3 lacked stop codons and remained in frame with V and J, and all other rearrangements were classified as non-productive. CDR3 was defined according to IMGT convention as the region running from the second conserved V-encoded cysteine to the conserved J-encoded phenylalanine. The earlier analysis of about 620 of the donors excluded sequences that lacked an unambiguous match to a single V gene segment. An earlier analysis of 500 to 700 of the donors classified V segments as functional when productive rearrangements were above 56.7% and as segregating when the standard deviation between donors was above 5%. To diagnose cytomegalovirus status from the catalog of TCR beta chain sequences, a statistical classification framework was built. V and J gene assignment, in a later analysis, came from comparing TCR nucleotide sequences with IMGT/GENE-DB human TR gene sequences. A later analysis assigned CDR3 sequences and most-parsimonious VDJ recombination scenarios with the TCRdist pipeline. In a later analysis, each TCR beta chain was defined by its CDR3 amino acid sequence together with its V-gene family, and reads lacking a unique V-gene family were excluded. A later analysis removed 550 to 700 highly shared, low-generation-probability nucleotide sequences to deal with suspected cross-contamination and a sequencing artifact. A later analysis calculated a clonal expansion index for each public chain from normalized within-repertoire ranks of inferred template counts. In a later analysis, generation probabilities were computed with a VDJ recombination model fitted to out-of-frame rearrangements, and the resulting probabilities were checked against IGoR. A later analysis scored TCR-TCR, TCR-HLA and TCR-CMV co-occurrence with hypergeometric tests, applying a repertoire-size bias correction to TCR pairs. In a later analysis, false discovery rates were estimated by permuting HLA or CMV assignments 20 times. A later analysis grouped co-occurring TCRs with DBSCAN, adding TCRdist sequence similarity when clustering within HLA-allele-positive subsets. Repertoires with fewer than 30,000 or more than 120,000 public chains were left out of co-occurrence clustering, as were five repertoires with anomalous nucleotide sharing. TCRdb carries this immuneACCESS record with in-frame sequences only. Its versions omit some clonotypes, under half of them owing to an unresolved V gene in the studies checked, with the rest unexplained. V, J and clone size were drawn from that table, and D and trimming were deduced from the DNA. In this sample the table shows more than 55,000 clones, about 73% of which occur a single time. The ten largest clonotypes hold 11% of the sample.

The source material was PBMCs. The chain was built from TRBV27 and TRBJ1-1, and 8 bases in between align with TRBD1. The receptor comes from a woman aged 55-70 years in good health and CMV-seropositive. The bases are TGTGCCAGCAGCCGGACAGGGTTGAACACTGAAGCTTTCTTT. Translated, it gives CASSRTGLNTEAFF.